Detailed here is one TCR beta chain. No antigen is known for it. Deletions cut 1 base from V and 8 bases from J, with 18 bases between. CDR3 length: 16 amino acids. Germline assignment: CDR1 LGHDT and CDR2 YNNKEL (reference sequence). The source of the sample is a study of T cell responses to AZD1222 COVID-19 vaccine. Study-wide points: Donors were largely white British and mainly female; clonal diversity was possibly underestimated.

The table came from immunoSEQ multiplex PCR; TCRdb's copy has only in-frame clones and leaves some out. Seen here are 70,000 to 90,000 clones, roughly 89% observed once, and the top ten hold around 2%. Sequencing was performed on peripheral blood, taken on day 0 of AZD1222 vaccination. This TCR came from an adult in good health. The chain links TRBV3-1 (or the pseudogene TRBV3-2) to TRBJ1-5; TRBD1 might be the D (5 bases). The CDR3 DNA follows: TGTGCCAGCAGCCAAGGTCGAGGGGAGATCCATGAGCCCCAGCATTTT. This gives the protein CASSQGRGEIHEPQHF.